The entry below describes one T cell receptor (beta chain). The target antigen is unknown. The CDR3 length is 16 residues. The germline V gene has CDR1 SGHVS and CDR2 FQNEAQ. V was trimmed by 5 bases and J by 3 bases, leaving 20 bases between them. TCRdb's copy holds only in-frame clones and misses some; the assay was immunoSEQ multiplex PCR. Altogether around 83,000 clones are present, about 84% being singletons, with the ten largest covering 7.5% to 9%. This specimen belongs to a study of T cell responses to AZD1222 COVID-19 vaccine. Study results and caveats: White British donors predominated, females outnumbered males, and clonal diversity was possibly underestimated. Seropositivity was recorded at baseline in only a handful of AZD1222 recipients. Regions 160-218 and 743-854 held dominance among vaccine-associated CD4 TCRs, which spanned spike.

The sequenced sample was peripheral blood, obtained on day 0 of AZD1222 vaccination. The chain joins TRBV7-8 to TRBJ2-7; D remains unclear. This clonotype was sampled from an adult in good health. The CDR3 DNA reads TGTGCCAGCAGCCGTGACGAGTTCCGTCGGGTCTACGAGCAGTACTTC. Its protein is CASSRDEFRRVYEQYF. The full variable domain, with the rest looked up from reference TRBV7-8 and TRBJ2-7, is GAGVSQSPRYKVAKRGQDVALRCDPISGHVSLFWYQQALGQGPEFLTYFQNEAQLDKSGLPSDRFFAERPEGSVSTLKIQRTQQEDSAVYLCASSRDEFRRVYEQYFGPGTRLTVT.